This TCR beta chain was recorded in a study of cytomegalovirus exposure and HLA in healthy donors. Across the study: Genotyping of 400 or so donors showed that 70% to 90% belonged to the Caucasian-associated ancestry cluster. Study outcomes and limitations: For TCR beta chains, V- and J-gene trimming was later linked to a missense DCLRE1C variant. Earlier results showed most TCR beta V segments being productive about 87% or about 30% of the time. Donors were assumed by presence/absence analyses to have roughly uniform sequencing depth.

The CDR3 is 13 residues long. V was trimmed by 2 bases and J by 5 bases, leaving 9 bases between them. Germline CDR1 SEHNR, CDR2 FQNEAQ (reference sequence). PCR was performed using 60 Vbeta and 13 Jbeta primers. Clones were sequenced by immunoSEQ multiplex PCR, and TCRdb holds only the in-frame ones, with some missing. The repertoire has around 180,000 clones, 65% to 75% of them found once; the top ten carry roughly 1.6%. Details on this clone: Its antigen is unidentified.

What was sequenced was PBMCs. This receptor was identified in a girl between 5 and 17 years old in good health and CMV-seronegative. The chain uses TRBV7-9 and TRBJ2-5, with D maybe TRBD1 (5 bases). CDR3 coding DNA: TGTGCCAGCAGCTTAAGGGGTGGCGAGACCCAGTACTTC. Encoded protein: CASSLRGGETQYF.